The 8 T cell receptor beta chains in this list originate from one sample, sequenced in a study of blood T cell repertoires in COVID-19. Repertoires were generated with immunoSEQ multiplex PCR, while TCRdb's copy carries only in-frame clones and drops some. The sample has approximately 440,000 clones, approximately 88% seen once; the top ten hold around 12%. Sequencing input: peripheral blood. The source of these receptors is a woman between 50 and 59 years old with COVID-19, enrolled during active disease.

This rearrangement joins TRBV19 to TRBJ1-2; no firm D call. V was cut by 7 bases and J by 5 bases, with 17 bases left in between. The CDR3 covers 14 residues. Germline values: CDR1 LNHDA, CDR2 SQIVND (reference sequence). CDR3 region: CASNQRLVEYGYTF. The CDR3 DNA follows: TGTGCCAGTAACCAGCGCCTTGTTGAGTATGGCTACACCTTC.

This clone was detected only once. This chain joins TRBV6-6 and TRBJ1-2, with 8 bases fitting TRBD1. With 2 bases clipped from V and 1 base from J, the junction kept 3 bases outside the gene matches. The V gene's germline CDR1 is MNHNY and CDR2 SVGAGI (reference sequence). The CDR3 length is 15 residues. The DNA of the CDR3 is TGTGCCAGCAGTTACCAGGGGGCTAATAACTATGGCTACACCTTC. It codes for CASSYQGANNYGYTF.

The chain links TRBV5-5 to TRBJ2-3, with TRBD1 matching over 7 bases. The CDR3 is made up of 17 amino acids. Looked up from germline, CDR1 is SGHKS and CDR2 is YYEKEE (reference sequence). J lost 2 bases, V lost 0 bases, and 9 bases had no gene match. The CDR3 loop reads CASSLGYNRGPTDTQYF. The CDR3, as DNA: TGTGCCAGCAGCTTGGGATATAACAGGGGTCCCACAGATACGCAGTATTTT.

The table lists this clone with a count of one. CDR3 DNA: TGTGCCAGCAGCCCCCGGACTAGCGGGGGGTACGAGCAGTACTTC. Amino acid sequence: CASSPRTSGGYEQYF. This chain joins TRBV6-5 and TRBJ2-7, with TRBD2 matching over 14 bases. Trimming cost V 6 bases and J 4 bases; bases outside gene matches: 5. The length of the CDR3 is 15 residues. Looked up from germline, CDR1 is MNHEY and CDR2 is SVGAGI.

The chain recombines TRBV6-1 with TRBJ1-2, with D possibly TRBD1 on 5 matching bases. The V end was cut by 2 bases, the J end by 13 bases, with 17 bases between. The CDR3 has 13 residues. Germline V gives CDR1 MNHNS, CDR2 SASEGT. The CDR3 loop reads CASSENRPGRCTF. CDR3 DNA: TGTGCCAGCAGTGAAAACCGCCCAGGGAGGTGCACCTTC.

The chain combines TRBV7-2 with TRBJ1-2; D remains ambiguous. CDR1 and CDR2 from the germline V gene are SGHTA and FQGNSA. The length of the CDR3 is 13 residues. V lost 3 bases and J 3 bases, leaving 8 bases between the germline ends. The CDR3 protein is CASSLGRDYGYTF. CDR3 DNA: TGTGCCAGCAGCTTGGGGAGGGACTATGGCTACACCTTC.

This clone was seen more than once but under ten times. The rearrangement joins TRBV2 to TRBJ1-2, with 7 nucleotides matching TRBD1. The trim removed 3 bases at V and 4 bases at J, leaving 11 bases unmatched. CDR1 is SNHLY and CDR2 is FYNNEI in the germline V gene. The CDR3 is 16 residues long. CDR3 in DNA: TGTGCCAGCAGTGAGTCGAGGGTAGGGACAGCCTATGGCTACACCTTC. Translating it yields CASSESRVGTAYGYTF.

The rearrangement links TRBV4-2 to TRBJ1-2; TRBD1 matches 8 bases. The CDR3 loop spans 14 amino acids. With V trimmed by 4 bases and J by 14 bases, 15 bases remained unmatched. CDR1 LGHNA and CDR2 YNFKEQ come from the germline V gene. The CDR3 spells CASSPGSRTGRQTF. The CDR3 nucleotides are TGTGCCAGCAGCCCCGGGAGTCGGACAGGGAGGCAGACCTTC.